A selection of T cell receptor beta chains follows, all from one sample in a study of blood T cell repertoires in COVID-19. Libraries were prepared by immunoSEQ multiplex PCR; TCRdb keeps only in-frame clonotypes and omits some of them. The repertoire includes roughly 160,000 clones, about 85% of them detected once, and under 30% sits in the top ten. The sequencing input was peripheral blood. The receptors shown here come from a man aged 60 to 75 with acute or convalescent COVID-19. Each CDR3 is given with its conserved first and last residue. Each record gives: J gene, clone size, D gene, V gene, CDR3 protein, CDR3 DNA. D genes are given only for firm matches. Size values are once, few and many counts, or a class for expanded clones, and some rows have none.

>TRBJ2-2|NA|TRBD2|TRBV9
CASSVFAGGANTGELFF
TGTGCCAGCAGCGTATTTGCCGGGGGGGCGAACACCGGGGAGCTGTTTTTT
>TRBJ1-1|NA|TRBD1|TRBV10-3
CAISESTGSTEAFF
TGTGCCATCAGTGAGTCGACAGGGTCCACTGAAGCTTTCTTT
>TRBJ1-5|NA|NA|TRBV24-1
CATSGGRGISNQPQHF
TGTGCCACCAGTGGTGGTAGGGGCATTAGCAATCAGCCCCAGCATTTT
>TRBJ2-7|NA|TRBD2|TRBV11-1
CASSLRLAENYEQYF
TGTGCCAGCAGCCTCCGACTAGCGGAGAATTACGAGCAGTACTTC
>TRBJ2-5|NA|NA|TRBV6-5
CASSRGRQTQYF
TGTGCCAGCTCGCGGGGGCGGCAGACCCAGTACTTC
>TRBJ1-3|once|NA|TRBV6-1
CASSEGGRYSGNTIYF
TGTGCCAGCAGTGAAGGTGGGAGGTACTCTGGAAACACCATATATTTT
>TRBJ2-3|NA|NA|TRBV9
CASSTSLGASTKYF
TGTGCCAGCAGCACGTCCCTGGGGGCATCAACTAAGTATTTT
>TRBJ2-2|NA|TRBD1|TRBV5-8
CASSSSGGGELFF
TGTGCCAGCAGCTCCTCAGGGGGCGGGGAGCTGTTTTTT
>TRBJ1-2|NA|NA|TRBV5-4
CASSSKGLYGYTF
TGTGCCAGCAGCTCGAAGGGGCTCTATGGCTACACCTTC
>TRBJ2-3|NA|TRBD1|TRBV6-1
CASSDRTGLLQYF
TGTGCCAGCAGTGATCGGACAGGGCTATTACAGTATTTT
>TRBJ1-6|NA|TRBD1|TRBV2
CASRAGTGFSPLHF
TGTGCCAGCAGGGCCGGGACAGGGTTTTCACCCCTCCACTTT
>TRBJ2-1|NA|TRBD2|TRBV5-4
CASNPPGTSKINEQFF
TGTGCCAGCAACCCACCCGGGACTAGCAAGATTAATGAGCAGTTCTTC
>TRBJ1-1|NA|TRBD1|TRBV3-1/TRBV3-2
CASSQEGGQGAAAFF
TGTGCCAGCAGCCAAGAGGGGGGACAGGGTGCGGCAGCTTTCTTT
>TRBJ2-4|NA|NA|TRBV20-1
CSASRDIQYF
TGCAGTGCTAGCAGGGACATTCAGTACTTC
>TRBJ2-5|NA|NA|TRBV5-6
CASSSRGLEETQYF
TGTGCCAGCAGCTCCAGGGGTTTGGAAGAGACCCAGTACTTC
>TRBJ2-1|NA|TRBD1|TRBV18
CASSGTVEQFF
TGTGCCAGCTCAGGGACAGTTGAGCAGTTCTTC
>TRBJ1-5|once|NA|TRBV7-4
CASTPIVGGQPQHF
TGTGCCAGCACCCCTATAGTCGGCGGTCAGCCCCAGCATTTT
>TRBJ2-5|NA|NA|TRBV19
CASSIPQGRQETQYF
TGTGCCAGTAGTATTCCCCAGGGGAGACAAGAGACCCAGTACTTC
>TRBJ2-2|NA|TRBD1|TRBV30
CAWSKGQGITGELFF
TGTGCCTGGAGTAAGGGACAGGGTATCACCGGGGAGCTGTTTTTT
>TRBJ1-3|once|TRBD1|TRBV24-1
CATQPGTAEGSGNTIYF
TGTGCCACCCAGCCCGGGACAGCTGAAGGCTCTGGAAACACCATATATTTT
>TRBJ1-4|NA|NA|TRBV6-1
CASSDTGLATNEKLFF
TGTGCCAGCAGTGACACAGGGCTTGCAACTAATGAAAAACTGTTTTTT
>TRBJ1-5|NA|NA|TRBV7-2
CASSSRGGNQPQHF
TGTGCCAGCAGCTCCCGGGGGGGGAATCAGCCCCAGCATTTT
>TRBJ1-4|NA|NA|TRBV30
CAWSERDEKLFF
TGTGCCTGGAGTGAACGGGATGAAAAACTGTTTTTT
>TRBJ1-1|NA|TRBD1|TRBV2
CASRVTGVNTEAFF
TGTGCCAGCAGGGTCACAGGGGTTAACACTGAAGCTTTCTTT
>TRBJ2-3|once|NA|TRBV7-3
CASSFGSTDTQYF
TGTGCCAGCAGCTTCGGGAGCACAGATACGCAGTATTTT
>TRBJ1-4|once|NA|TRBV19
CASRRGKGATNEKLFF
TGTGCCAGTAGGAGAGGCAAAGGGGCAACTAATGAAAAACTGTTTTTT
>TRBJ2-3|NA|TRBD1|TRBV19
CASRDRGTDTQYF
TGTGCCAGTCGGGACAGGGGAACAGATACGCAGTATTTT
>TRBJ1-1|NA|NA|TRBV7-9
CASSFPVPQGHTGAFF
TGTGCCAGCAGCTTCCCGGTACCGCAGGGACACACCGGAGCTTTCTTT
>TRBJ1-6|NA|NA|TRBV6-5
CASSPGNSPLHF
TGTGCCAGCAGCCCGGGGAACTCACCCCTCCACTTT
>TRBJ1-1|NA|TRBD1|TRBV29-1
CSVGTGRGTEAFF
TGCAGCGTGGGGACAGGGCGGGGGACTGAAGCTTTCTTT
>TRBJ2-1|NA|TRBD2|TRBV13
CASSFSGGANEQFF
TGTGCCAGCAGCTTTAGCGGGGGGGCCAATGAGCAGTTCTTC
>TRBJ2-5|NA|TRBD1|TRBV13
CASSFGTRGRETQYF
TGTGCCAGCAGCTTTGGTACCAGGGGGCGGGAGACCCAGTACTTC
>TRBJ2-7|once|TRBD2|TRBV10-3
CALRTSDYEQYF
TGTGCCCTCAGGACTAGCGACTACGAGCAGTACTTC
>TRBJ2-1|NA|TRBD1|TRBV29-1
CSVDVDRLRNEQFF
TGCAGCGTTGATGTGGACAGGCTCAGAAATGAGCAGTTCTTC
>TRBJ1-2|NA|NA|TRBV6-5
CASTRTGNYGYTF
TGTGCCAGCACCAGGACGGGGAACTATGGCTACACCTTC